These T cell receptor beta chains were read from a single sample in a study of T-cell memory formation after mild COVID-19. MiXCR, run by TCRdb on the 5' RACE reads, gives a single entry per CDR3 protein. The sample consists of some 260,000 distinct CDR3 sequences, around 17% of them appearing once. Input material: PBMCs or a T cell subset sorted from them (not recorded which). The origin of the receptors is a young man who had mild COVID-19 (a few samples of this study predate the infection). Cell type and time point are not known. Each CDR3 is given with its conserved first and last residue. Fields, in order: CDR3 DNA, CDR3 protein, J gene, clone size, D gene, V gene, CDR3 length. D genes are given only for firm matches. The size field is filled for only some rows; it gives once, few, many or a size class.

DNA: TGTGCCAGCGTCCGGGACAGTCGCGATCAGCCCCAGCATTTT
CDR3: CASVRDSRDQPQHF
J: TRBJ1-5
size: few
D: TRBD1
V: TRBV2
length: 14

DNA: TGCAGTGCTTCAGGTGGCGGGGGCTCTGAAAAACTGTTTTTT
CDR3: CSASGGGGSEKLFF
J: TRBJ1-4
size: few
D: .
V: TRBV20-1
length: 14

DNA: TGCGCCAGCAGCTTGAGGACACCTGGGAATTCACCCCTCCACTTT
CDR3: CASSLRTPGNSPLHF
J: TRBJ1-6
size: .
D: .
V: TRBV5-1
length: 15

DNA: TGTGCCAGCAGCCCCTTGGGGAGGGAAGCCGGGGAGCTGTTTTTT
CDR3: CASSPLGREAGELFF
J: TRBJ2-2
size: few
D: TRBD2
V: TRBV7-3
length: 15

DNA: TGTGCCTGGAGTGTACGGTCAGGGAGGGCCAAAGCTTTCTTT
CDR3: CAWSVRSGRAKAFF
J: TRBJ1-1
size: few
D: .
V: TRBV30
length: 14

DNA: TGTGCCACCAGACTCGCAACCGGGGAGCTGTTTTTT
CDR3: CATRLATGELFF
J: TRBJ2-2
size: .
D: .
V: TRBV6-5
length: 12

DNA: TGCGCCAGCAGCTTGGTGGGGGAGTATGGCTACACCTTC
CDR3: CASSLVGEYGYTF
J: TRBJ1-2
size: .
D: .
V: TRBV5-1
length: 13

DNA: TGTGCCAGCAGTTACGGGGGAGCAAGCTCCTACGAGCAGTACTTC
CDR3: CASSYGGASSYEQYF
J: TRBJ2-7
size: .
D: .
V: TRBV6-5
length: 15

DNA: TGTGCCAGCAATAGGGACAATGAGCAGTTCTTC
CDR3: CASNRDNEQFF
J: TRBJ2-1
size: few
D: .
V: TRBV7-9
length: 11

DNA: TGTGCCAGCAGTTATGAGGGGGGCACTGAGACCCAGTACTTC
CDR3: CASSYEGGTETQYF
J: TRBJ2-5
size: .
D: .
V: TRBV6-2/TRBV6-3
length: 14

DNA: TGCGCCAGCAGCTTGGACGCGGGAGGGTCAGGGGGCGAGCAGTACTTC
CDR3: CASSLDAGGSGGEQYF
J: TRBJ2-7
size: .
D: TRBD2
V: TRBV5-1
length: 16

DNA: TGTGCCAGCGGACCGGGACAGGGCCCCCAAAATTCACCCCTCCACTTT
CDR3: CASGPGQGPQNSPLHF
J: TRBJ1-6
size: .
D: TRBD1
V: TRBV6-6
length: 16

DNA: TGTGCCAGCAGCTCCATCCAGGGCACTGAAGCTTTCTTT
CDR3: CASSSIQGTEAFF
J: TRBJ1-1
size: .
D: .
V: TRBV7-3
length: 13

DNA: TGTGCCAGCAGCTTAGAAGGGCCGCGTGGCTACACCTTC
CDR3: CASSLEGPRGYTF
J: TRBJ1-2
size: few
D: .
V: TRBV7-9
length: 13

DNA: TGTGCCAGCCGGCGGAATCTAGCGGGGGCGATCACCGGGGAGCTGTTTTTT
CDR3: CASRRNLAGAITGELFF
J: TRBJ2-2
size: .
D: TRBD2
V: TRBV6-5
length: 17

DNA: TGTGCCAGTAGACAAGACGGGGAAACTAACTATGGCTACACCTTC
CDR3: CASRQDGETNYGYTF
J: TRBJ1-2
size: few
D: .
V: TRBV19
length: 15

DNA: TGTGCCAGCAGCCAGGGACGGACTTTGGCACCCCTCCACTTT
CDR3: CASSQGRTLAPLHF
J: TRBJ1-6
size: .
D: .
V: TRBV25-1
length: 14

DNA: TGCGCCAGCAGCCCGGGACTAGCGGTGGATACGCAGTATTTT
CDR3: CASSPGLAVDTQYF
J: TRBJ2-3
size: many
D: TRBD2
V: TRBV5-1
length: 14

DNA: TGTGCCAGCAGTTACGGGCAGATGAACACTGAAGCTTTCTTT
CDR3: CASSYGQMNTEAFF
J: TRBJ1-1
size: few
D: .
V: TRBV6-5
length: 14

DNA: TGCGCCAGCAGCCCGGGACAGGGGGCCGCAGATACGCAGTATTTT
CDR3: CASSPGQGAADTQYF
J: TRBJ2-3
size: .
D: TRBD1
V: TRBV5-1
length: 15

DNA: TGCGCCAGCAGCCAATCACAACGGCACGAAAAACTGTTTTTT
CDR3: CASSQSQRHEKLFF
J: TRBJ1-4
size: few
D: .
V: TRBV4-3
length: 14

DNA: TGCAGTGCTAGAGATAGGGCGGCTTGGGGGGGGCGCACGAACACTGAAGCTTTCTTT
CDR3: CSARDRAAWGGRTNTEAFF
J: TRBJ1-1
size: .
D: .
V: TRBV20-1
length: 19